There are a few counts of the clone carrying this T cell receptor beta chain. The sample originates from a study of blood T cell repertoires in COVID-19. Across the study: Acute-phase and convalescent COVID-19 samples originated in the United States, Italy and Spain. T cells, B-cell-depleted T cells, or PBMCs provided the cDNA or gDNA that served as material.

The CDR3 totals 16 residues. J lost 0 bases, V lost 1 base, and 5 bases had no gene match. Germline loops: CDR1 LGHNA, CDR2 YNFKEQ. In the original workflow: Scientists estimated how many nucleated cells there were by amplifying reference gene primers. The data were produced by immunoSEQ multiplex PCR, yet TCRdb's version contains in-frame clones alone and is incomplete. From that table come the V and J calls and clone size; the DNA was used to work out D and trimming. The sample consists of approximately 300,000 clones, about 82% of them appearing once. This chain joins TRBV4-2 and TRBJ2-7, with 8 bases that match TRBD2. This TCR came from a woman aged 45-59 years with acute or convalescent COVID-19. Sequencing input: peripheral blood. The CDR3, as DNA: TGTGCCAGCAGCCAAGGGCAACTAGCGGACTCCTACGAGCAGTACTTC. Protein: CASSQGQLADSYEQYF.